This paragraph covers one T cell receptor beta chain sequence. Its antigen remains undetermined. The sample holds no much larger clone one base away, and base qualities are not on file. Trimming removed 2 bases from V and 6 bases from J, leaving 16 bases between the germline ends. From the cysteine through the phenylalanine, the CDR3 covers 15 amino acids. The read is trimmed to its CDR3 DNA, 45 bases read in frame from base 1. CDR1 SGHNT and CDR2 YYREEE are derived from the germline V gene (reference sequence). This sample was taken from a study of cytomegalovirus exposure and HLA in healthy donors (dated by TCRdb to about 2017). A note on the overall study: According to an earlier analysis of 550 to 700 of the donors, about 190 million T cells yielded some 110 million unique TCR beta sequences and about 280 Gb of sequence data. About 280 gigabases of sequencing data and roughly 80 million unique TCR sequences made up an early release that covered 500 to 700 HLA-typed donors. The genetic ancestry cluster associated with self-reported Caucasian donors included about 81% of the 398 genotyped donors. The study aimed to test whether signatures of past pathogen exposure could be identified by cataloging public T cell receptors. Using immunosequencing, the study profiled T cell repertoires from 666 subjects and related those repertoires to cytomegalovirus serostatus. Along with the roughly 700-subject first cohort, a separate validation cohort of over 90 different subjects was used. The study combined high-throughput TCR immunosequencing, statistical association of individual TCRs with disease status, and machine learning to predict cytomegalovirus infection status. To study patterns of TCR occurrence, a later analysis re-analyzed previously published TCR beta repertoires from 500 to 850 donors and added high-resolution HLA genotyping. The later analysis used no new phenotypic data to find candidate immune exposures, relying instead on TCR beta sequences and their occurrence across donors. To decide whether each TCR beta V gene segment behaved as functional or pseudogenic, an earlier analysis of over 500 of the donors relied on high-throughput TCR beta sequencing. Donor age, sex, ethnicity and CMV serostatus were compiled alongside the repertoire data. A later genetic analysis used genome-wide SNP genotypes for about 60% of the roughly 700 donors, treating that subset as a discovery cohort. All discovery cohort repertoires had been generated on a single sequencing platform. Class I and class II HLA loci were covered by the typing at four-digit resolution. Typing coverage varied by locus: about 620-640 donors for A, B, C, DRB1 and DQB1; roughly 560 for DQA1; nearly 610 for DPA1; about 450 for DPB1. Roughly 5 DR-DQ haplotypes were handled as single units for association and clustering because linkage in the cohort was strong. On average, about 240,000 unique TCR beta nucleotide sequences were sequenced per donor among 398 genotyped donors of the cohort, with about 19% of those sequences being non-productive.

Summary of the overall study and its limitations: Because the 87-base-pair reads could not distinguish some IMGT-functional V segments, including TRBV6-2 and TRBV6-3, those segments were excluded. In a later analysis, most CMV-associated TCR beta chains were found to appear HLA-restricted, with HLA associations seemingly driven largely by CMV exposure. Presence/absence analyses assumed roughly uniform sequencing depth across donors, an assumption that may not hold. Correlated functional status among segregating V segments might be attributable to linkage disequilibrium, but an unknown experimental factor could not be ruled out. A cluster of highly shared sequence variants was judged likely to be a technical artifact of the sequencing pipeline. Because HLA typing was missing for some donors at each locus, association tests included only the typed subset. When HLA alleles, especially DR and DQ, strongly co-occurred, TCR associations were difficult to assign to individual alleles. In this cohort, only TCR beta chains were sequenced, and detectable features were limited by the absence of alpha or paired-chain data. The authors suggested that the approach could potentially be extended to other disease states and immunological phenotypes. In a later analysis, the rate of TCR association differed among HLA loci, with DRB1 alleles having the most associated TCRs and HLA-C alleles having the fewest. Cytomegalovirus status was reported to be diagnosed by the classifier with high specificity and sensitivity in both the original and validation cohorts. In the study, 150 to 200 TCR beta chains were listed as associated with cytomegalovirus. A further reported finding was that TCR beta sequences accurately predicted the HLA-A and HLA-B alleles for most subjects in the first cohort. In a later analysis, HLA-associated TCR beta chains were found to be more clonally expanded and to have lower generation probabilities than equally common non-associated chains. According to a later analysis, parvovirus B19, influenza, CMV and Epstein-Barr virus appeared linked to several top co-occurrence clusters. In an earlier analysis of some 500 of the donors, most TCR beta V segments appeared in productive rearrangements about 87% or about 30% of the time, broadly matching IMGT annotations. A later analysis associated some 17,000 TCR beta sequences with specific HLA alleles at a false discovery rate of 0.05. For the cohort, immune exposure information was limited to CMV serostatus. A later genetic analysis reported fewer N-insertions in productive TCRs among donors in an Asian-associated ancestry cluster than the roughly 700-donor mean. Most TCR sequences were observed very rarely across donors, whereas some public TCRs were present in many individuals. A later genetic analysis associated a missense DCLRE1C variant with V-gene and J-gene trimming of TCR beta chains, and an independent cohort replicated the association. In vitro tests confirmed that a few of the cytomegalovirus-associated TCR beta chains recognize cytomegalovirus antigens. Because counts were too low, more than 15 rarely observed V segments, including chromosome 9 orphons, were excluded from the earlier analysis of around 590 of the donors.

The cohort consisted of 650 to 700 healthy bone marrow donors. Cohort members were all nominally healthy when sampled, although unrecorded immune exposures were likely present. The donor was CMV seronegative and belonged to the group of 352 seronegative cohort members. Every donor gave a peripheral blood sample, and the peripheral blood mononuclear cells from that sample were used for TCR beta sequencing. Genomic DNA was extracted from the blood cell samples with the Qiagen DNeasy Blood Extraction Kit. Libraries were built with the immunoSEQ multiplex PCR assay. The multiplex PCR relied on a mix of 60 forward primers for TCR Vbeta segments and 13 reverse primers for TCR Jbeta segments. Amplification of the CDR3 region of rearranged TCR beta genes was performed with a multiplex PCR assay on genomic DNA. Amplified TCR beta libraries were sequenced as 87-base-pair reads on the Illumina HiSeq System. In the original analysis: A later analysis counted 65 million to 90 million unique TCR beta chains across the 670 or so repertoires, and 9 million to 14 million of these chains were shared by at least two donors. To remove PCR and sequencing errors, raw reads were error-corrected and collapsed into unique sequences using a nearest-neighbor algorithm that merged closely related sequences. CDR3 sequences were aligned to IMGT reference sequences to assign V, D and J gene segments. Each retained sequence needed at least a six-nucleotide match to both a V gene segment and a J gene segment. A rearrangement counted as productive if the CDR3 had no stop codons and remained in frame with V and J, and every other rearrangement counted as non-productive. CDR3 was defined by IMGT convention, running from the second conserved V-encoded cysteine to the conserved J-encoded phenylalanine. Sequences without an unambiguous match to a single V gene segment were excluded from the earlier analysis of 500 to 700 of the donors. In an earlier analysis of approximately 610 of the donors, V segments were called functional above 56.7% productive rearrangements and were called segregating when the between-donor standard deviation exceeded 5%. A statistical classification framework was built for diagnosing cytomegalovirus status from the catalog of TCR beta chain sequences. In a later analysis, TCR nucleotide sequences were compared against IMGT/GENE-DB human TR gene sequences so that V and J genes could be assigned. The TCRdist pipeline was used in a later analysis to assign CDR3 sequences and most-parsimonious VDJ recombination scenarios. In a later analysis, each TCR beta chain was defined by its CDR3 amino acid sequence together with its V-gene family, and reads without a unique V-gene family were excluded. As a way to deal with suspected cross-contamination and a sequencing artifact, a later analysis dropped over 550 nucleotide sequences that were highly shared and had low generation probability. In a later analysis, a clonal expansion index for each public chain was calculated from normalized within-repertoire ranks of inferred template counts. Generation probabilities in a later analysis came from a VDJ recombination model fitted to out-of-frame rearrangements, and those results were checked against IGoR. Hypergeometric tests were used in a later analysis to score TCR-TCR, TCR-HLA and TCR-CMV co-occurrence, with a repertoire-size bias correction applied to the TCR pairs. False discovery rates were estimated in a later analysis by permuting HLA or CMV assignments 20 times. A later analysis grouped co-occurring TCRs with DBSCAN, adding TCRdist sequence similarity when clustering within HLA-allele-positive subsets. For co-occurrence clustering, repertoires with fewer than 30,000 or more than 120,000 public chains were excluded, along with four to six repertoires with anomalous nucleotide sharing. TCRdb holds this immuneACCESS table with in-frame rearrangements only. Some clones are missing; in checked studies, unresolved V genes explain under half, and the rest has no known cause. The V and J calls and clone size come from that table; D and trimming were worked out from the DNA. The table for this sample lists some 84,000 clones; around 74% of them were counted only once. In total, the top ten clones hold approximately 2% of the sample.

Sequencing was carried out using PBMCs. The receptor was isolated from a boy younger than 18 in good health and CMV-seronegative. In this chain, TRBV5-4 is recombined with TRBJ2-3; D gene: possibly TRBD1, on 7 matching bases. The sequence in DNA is TGTGCCAGCAGCTTTCGACAGGGAGGTACGGATACGCAGTATTTT. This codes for CASSFRQGGTDTQYF.